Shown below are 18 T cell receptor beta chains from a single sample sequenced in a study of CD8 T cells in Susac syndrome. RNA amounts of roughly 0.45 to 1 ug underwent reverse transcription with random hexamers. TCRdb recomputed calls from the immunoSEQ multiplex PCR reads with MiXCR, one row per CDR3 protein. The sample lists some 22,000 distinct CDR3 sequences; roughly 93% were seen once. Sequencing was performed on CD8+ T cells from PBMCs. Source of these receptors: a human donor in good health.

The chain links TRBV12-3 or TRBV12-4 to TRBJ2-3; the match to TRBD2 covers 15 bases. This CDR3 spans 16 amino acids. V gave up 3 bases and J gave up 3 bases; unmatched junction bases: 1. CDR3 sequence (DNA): TGTGCCAGCAGTTTTGGGACTAGCGGGGGGACAGATACGCAGTATTTT. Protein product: CASSFGTSGGTDTQYF.

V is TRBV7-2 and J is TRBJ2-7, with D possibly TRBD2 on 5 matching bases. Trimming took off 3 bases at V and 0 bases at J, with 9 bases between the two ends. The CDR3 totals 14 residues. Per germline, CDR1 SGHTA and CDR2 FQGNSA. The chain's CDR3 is CASSFDGLSYEQYF. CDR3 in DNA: TGTGCCAGCAGCTTCGACGGACTCTCCTACGAGCAGTACTTC.

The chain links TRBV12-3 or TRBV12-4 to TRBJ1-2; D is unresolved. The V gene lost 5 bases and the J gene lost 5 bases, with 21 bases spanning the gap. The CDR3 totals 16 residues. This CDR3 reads CASSPVLEFPLYGYTF. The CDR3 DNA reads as TGTGCCAGCAGTCCTGTCTTAGAGTTCCCCTTGTATGGCTACACCTTC.

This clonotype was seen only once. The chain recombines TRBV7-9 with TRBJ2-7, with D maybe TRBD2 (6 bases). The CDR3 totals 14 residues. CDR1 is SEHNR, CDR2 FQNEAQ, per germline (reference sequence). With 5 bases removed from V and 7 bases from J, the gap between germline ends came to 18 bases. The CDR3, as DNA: TGTGCCAGCAGCCGGGACCCGTCCCGGGGGGAGCAGTACTTC. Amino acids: CASSRDPSRGEQYF. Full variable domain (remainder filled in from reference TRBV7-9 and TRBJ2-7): DTGVSQNPRHKITKRGQNVTFRCDPISEHNRLYWYRQTLGQGPEFLTYFQNEAQLEKSRLLSDRFSAERPKGSFSTLEIQRTEQGDSAMYLCASSRDPSRGEQYFGPGTRLTVT.

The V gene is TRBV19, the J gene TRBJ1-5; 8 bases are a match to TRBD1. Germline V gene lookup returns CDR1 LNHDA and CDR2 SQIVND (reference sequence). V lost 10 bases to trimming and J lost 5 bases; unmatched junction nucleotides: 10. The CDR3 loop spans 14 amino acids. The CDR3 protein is CATISGGEYQPQHF. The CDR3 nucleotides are TGTGCCACCATTTCAGGGGGCGAATATCAGCCCCAGCATTTT.

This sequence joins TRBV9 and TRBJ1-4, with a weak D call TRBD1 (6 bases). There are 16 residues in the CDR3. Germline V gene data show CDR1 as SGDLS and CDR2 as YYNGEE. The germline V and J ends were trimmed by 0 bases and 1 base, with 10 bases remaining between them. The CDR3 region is CASSVGKTGTNEKLFF. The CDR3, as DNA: TGTGCCAGCAGCGTAGGGAAGACAGGAACTAATGAAAAACTGTTTTTT.

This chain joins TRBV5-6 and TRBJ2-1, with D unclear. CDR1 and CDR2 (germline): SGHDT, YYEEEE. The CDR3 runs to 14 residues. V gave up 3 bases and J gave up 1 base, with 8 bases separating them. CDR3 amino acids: CASSSTASYNEQFF. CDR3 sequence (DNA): TGTGCCAGCAGCTCAACGGCATCCTACAATGAGCAGTTCTTC.

CDR3 amino acids: CASSIAGQVSTDTQYF. Here the CDR3 DNA reads TGTGCCAGTAGTATAGCTGGACAGGTTAGCACAGATACGCAGTATTTT. This chain uses TRBV19 with TRBJ2-3, with TRBD1 matching 7 bases. Germline V gene data show CDR1 as LNHDA and CDR2 as SQIVND (reference sequence). The CDR3 is 16 residues long. V trimming: 1 base; J trimming: 0 bases; junction bases outside the gene matches: 4.

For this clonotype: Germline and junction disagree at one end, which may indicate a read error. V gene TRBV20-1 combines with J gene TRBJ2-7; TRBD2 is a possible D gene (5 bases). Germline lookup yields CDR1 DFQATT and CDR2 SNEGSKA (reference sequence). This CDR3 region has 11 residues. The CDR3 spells CSAREGYEQYF. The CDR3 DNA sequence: TGCAGTGCTCGAGAGGGATACGAGCAGTACTTC.

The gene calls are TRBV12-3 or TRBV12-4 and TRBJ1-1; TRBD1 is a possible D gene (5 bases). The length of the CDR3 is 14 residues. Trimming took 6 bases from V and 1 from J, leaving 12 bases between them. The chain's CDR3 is CASRRQKGNTEAFF. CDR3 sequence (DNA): TGTGCCAGCAGAAGACAGAAGGGGAACACTGAAGCTTTCTTT.

The CDR3 DNA sequence: TGCGCCAGCAGCCAGGGGAAGGGGTACGAGCAGTACTTC. Translated: CASSQGKGYEQYF. J is TRBJ2-7 and V is TRBV5-1, with D tentatively TRBD1 (6 bases). Germline V CDR1 and CDR2: SGHRS, YFSETQ. The V gene lost 4 bases and the J gene lost 4 bases, with 12 bases spanning the gap. The CDR3 is 13 amino acids.

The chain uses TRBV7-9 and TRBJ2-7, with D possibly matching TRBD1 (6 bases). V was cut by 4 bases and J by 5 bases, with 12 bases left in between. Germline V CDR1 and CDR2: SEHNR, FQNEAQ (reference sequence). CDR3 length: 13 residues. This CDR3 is CASSYGQTDEQYF. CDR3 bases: TGTGCCAGCAGCTACGGACAGACCGACGAGCAGTACTTC.

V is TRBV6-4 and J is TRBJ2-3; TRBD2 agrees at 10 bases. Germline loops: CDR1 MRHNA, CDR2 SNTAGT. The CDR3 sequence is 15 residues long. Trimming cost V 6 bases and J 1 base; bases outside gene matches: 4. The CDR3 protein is CASSLLAGGTDTQYF. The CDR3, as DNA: TGTGCCAGCAGCCTTCTAGCGGGGGGCACAGATACGCAGTATTTT.

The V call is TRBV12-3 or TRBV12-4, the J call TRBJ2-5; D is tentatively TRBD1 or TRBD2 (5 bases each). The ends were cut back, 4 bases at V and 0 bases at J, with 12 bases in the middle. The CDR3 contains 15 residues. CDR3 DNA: TGTGCCAGCAGTTCCGGGACGGCCTACCAAGAGACCCAGTACTTC. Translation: CASSSGTAYQETQYF.

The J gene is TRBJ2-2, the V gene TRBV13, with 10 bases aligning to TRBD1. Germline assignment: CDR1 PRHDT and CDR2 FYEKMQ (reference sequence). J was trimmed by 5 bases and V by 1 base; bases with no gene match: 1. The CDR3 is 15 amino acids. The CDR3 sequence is CASSLEGQGTGELFF. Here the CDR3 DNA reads TGTGCCAGCAGCTTAGAGGGACAGGGGACCGGGGAGCTGTTTTTT.

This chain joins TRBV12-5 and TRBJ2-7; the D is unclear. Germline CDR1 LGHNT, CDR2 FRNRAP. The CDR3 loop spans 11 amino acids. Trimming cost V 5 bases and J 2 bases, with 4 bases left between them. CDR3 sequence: CASGLTYEQYF. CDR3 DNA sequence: TGTGCTAGTGGTCTCACCTACGAGCAGTACTTC.

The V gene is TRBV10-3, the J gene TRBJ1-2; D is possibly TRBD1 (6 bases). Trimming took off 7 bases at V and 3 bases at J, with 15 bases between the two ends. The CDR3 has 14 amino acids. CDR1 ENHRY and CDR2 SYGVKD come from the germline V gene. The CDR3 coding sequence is TGTGCCATCACCTTGGGGGGGGCTGACTATGGCTACACCTTC. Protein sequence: CAITLGGADYGYTF.

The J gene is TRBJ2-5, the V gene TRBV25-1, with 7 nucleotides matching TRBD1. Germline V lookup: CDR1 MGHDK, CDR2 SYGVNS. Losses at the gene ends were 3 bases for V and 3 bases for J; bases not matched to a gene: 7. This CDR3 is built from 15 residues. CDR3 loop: CASSERAGTEETQYF. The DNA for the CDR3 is TGTGCCAGCAGTGAGCGCGCCGGGACAGAAGAGACCCAGTACTTC.